These T cell receptor beta chains were read from a single sample in a study of blood T cell repertoires in COVID-19. The data were produced by immunoSEQ multiplex PCR, yet TCRdb's version contains in-frame clones alone and is incomplete. Of tens of thousands of clones detected, around 90% appear once; the ten largest clones hold roughly 1.3%. Material for sequencing was peripheral blood. These receptors all come from a man between 60 and 75 years old with acute or convalescent COVID-19. The CDR3 runs from the conserved cysteine through the conserved F or W. Fields, in order: J gene, V gene, clone size, D gene, CDR3 protein, CDR3 DNA. D genes are given only for firm matches. Size values are once, few and many counts, or a class for expanded clones, and some rows have none.

j_call: TRBJ1-4; v_call: TRBV11-2; clone_size: .; d_call: .; cdr3_aa: CASSRQTFQGNEKLFF; cdr3_nt: TGTGCCAGCAGCCGCCAAACCTTCCAGGGTAATGAAAAACTGTTTTTT
j_call: TRBJ1-5; v_call: TRBV18; clone_size: .; d_call: TRBD1; cdr3_aa: CASSPYSSGQGDQPQHF; cdr3_nt: TGTGCCAGCTCACCTTATTCGTCCGGACAGGGGGATCAGCCCCAGCATTTT
j_call: TRBJ1-6; v_call: TRBV2; clone_size: .; d_call: .; cdr3_aa: CASSPYNSPLHF; cdr3_nt: TGTGCCAGCAGCCCTTATAATTCACCCCTCCACTTT
j_call: TRBJ1-6; v_call: TRBV5-1; clone_size: .; d_call: TRBD1; cdr3_aa: CASSLTGESVSPLHF; cdr3_nt: TGCGCCAGCAGCTTAACAGGGGAGTCTGTTTCACCCCTCCACTTT
j_call: TRBJ2-5; v_call: TRBV4-1; clone_size: .; d_call: TRBD1; cdr3_aa: CASSQGDRVFQTQYF; cdr3_nt: TGCGCCAGCAGCCAAGGGGACAGGGTATTCCAGACCCAGTACTTC
j_call: TRBJ2-2; v_call: TRBV27; clone_size: .; d_call: TRBD2; cdr3_aa: CASTHPPFSGGTIGELFF; cdr3_nt: TGTGCCAGCACCCACCCCCCTTTTAGCGGGGGAACGATCGGGGAGCTGTTTTTT
j_call: TRBJ2-5; v_call: TRBV18; clone_size: .; d_call: .; cdr3_aa: CASTTVYQETQYF; cdr3_nt: TGTGCCAGCACGACAGTGTACCAAGAGACCCAGTACTTC
j_call: TRBJ1-6; v_call: TRBV9; clone_size: .; d_call: .; cdr3_aa: CASSVGDSYNSPLHF; cdr3_nt: TGTGCCAGCAGCGTAGGCGACAGTTATAATTCACCCCTCCACTTT
j_call: TRBJ2-7; v_call: TRBV4-1; clone_size: .; d_call: .; cdr3_aa: CASSQVLENEQYF; cdr3_nt: TGCGCCAGCAGCCAAGTTCTGGAGAACGAGCAGTACTTC
j_call: TRBJ2-1; v_call: TRBV21-1; clone_size: .; d_call: .; cdr3_aa: CASSEGKPGQLYNEQFF; cdr3_nt: TGTGCCAGCAGCGAAGGGAAACCGGGACAGCTATACAATGAGCAGTTCTTC
j_call: TRBJ2-7; v_call: TRBV5-4; clone_size: .; d_call: .; cdr3_aa: CASSLRGFDYEQYF; cdr3_nt: TGTGCCAGCAGCTTACGAGGGTTTGACTACGAGCAGTACTTC
j_call: TRBJ1-5; v_call: TRBV27; clone_size: few; d_call: .; cdr3_aa: CARTTGHQPQHF; cdr3_nt: TGTGCCAGAACGACAGGACATCAGCCCCAGCATTTT
j_call: TRBJ2-4; v_call: TRBV5-1; clone_size: .; d_call: TRBD1; cdr3_aa: CASSLETGVIQYF; cdr3_nt: TGCGCCAGCAGCTTGGAGACAGGGGTCATTCAGTACTTC
j_call: TRBJ1-4; v_call: TRBV24-1; clone_size: .; d_call: .; cdr3_aa: CATSDSPDIRVWWIGEKLFF; cdr3_nt: TGTGCCACCAGTGATTCACCTGATATCAGGGTTTGGTGGATAGGTGAAAAACTGTTTTTT
j_call: TRBJ2-2; v_call: TRBV3-1/TRBV3-2; clone_size: .; d_call: .; cdr3_aa: CASRRGTGELFF; cdr3_nt: TGTGCCAGCAGAAGGGGCACCGGGGAGCTGTTTTTT
j_call: TRBJ1-1; v_call: TRBV19; clone_size: .; d_call: .; cdr3_aa: CASSIQVMNTEAFF; cdr3_nt: TGTGCCAGTAGTATCCAGGTAATGAACACTGAAGCTTTCTTT
j_call: TRBJ1-6; v_call: TRBV19; clone_size: .; d_call: .; cdr3_aa: CASSDRSSYNSPLHF; cdr3_nt: TGTGCCAGTAGCGACAGAAGCTCCTATAATTCACCCCTCCACTTT
j_call: TRBJ1-6; v_call: TRBV27; clone_size: .; d_call: .; cdr3_aa: CASKVGSYSPLHF; cdr3_nt: TGTGCCAGCAAGGTGGGCAGCTATTCACCCCTCCACTTT
j_call: TRBJ2-1; v_call: TRBV6-5; clone_size: .; d_call: TRBD1; cdr3_aa: CASSRRPGQDNEQFF; cdr3_nt: TGTGCCAGCAGCCGGAGACCGGGACAGGACAATGAGCAGTTCTTC
j_call: TRBJ2-5; v_call: TRBV5-4; clone_size: once; d_call: TRBD2; cdr3_aa: CASSFLSGGAGTQYF; cdr3_nt: TGTGCCAGCAGCTTTCTTAGCGGGGGGGCGGGGACCCAGTACTTC
j_call: TRBJ1-6; v_call: TRBV5-1; clone_size: .; d_call: .; cdr3_aa: CARKVDSPNSPLHF; cdr3_nt: TGCGCCAGAAAAGTGGACTCCCCTAATTCACCCCTCCACTTT
j_call: TRBJ1-5; v_call: TRBV6-5; clone_size: .; d_call: .; cdr3_aa: CASSPRQGNQPQHF; cdr3_nt: TGTGCCAGCAGTCCAAGACAGGGCAATCAGCCCCAGCATTTT
j_call: TRBJ2-2; v_call: TRBV11-2; clone_size: .; d_call: .; cdr3_aa: CASSYDRNTGELFF; cdr3_nt: TGTGCCAGCAGCTACGACAGGAACACCGGGGAGCTGTTTTTT
j_call: TRBJ1-5; v_call: TRBV14; clone_size: .; d_call: .; cdr3_aa: CARTPRGAGSNQPQHF; cdr3_nt: TGTGCCAGAACCCCTCGGGGGGCAGGGAGCAATCAGCCCCAGCATTTT
j_call: TRBJ2-2; v_call: TRBV5-1; clone_size: .; d_call: TRBD1; cdr3_aa: CASSSTGADTGELFF; cdr3_nt: TGCGCCAGCAGCTCGACAGGGGCAGACACCGGGGAGCTGTTTTTT
j_call: TRBJ1-2; v_call: TRBV7-2; clone_size: .; d_call: .; cdr3_aa: CASSLGALYGYTF; cdr3_nt: TGTGCCAGCAGCTTAGGAGCGCTCTATGGCTACACCTTC
j_call: TRBJ1-3; v_call: TRBV5-1; clone_size: once; d_call: TRBD1; cdr3_aa: CASSWTGDAGNTIYF; cdr3_nt: TGCGCCAGCAGCTGGACAGGGGACGCTGGAAACACCATATATTTT
j_call: TRBJ2-1; v_call: TRBV5-1; clone_size: .; d_call: .; cdr3_aa: CASSLAGNEQFF; cdr3_nt: TGCGCCAGCAGCTTAGCAGGGAATGAGCAGTTCTTC
j_call: TRBJ2-1; v_call: TRBV15; clone_size: .; d_call: TRBD2; cdr3_aa: CATSRQGTSGKFF; cdr3_nt: TGTGCCACCAGCCGTCAAGGGACTAGCGGGAAGTTCTTC
j_call: TRBJ2-2; v_call: TRBV3-1/TRBV3-2; clone_size: .; d_call: TRBD1; cdr3_aa: CASSRPGQGNSGELFF; cdr3_nt: TGTGCCAGCAGCCGACCGGGACAGGGGAATTCCGGGGAGCTGTTTTTT
j_call: TRBJ1-3; v_call: TRBV30; clone_size: .; d_call: .; cdr3_aa: CAWSVSAGNTIYF; cdr3_nt: TGTGCCTGGAGTGTATCGGCTGGAAACACCATATATTTT
j_call: TRBJ1-6; v_call: TRBV6-1; clone_size: .; d_call: TRBD1; cdr3_aa: CASREEGQLYNSPLHF; cdr3_nt: TGTGCCAGCAGGGAAGAGGGACAGCTTTATAATTCACCCCTCCACTTT
j_call: TRBJ2-1; v_call: TRBV6-6; clone_size: .; d_call: TRBD1; cdr3_aa: CASRQGQGLYNEQFF; cdr3_nt: TGTGCCAGCAGGCAGGGACAGGGACTATACAATGAGCAGTTCTTC
j_call: TRBJ1-1; v_call: TRBV18; clone_size: .; d_call: TRBD1; cdr3_aa: CASSLSTGGNEAFF; cdr3_nt: TGTGCCAGCTCACTATCGACAGGGGGCAATGAAGCTTTCTTT
j_call: TRBJ1-3; v_call: TRBV12-3/TRBV12-4; clone_size: once; d_call: .; cdr3_aa: CASSRQAGNTIYF; cdr3_nt: TGTGCCAGCAGTCGACAGGCTGGAAACACCATATATTTT
j_call: TRBJ1-2; v_call: TRBV10-3; clone_size: .; d_call: .; cdr3_aa: CAISQSVVSSGPNYGYTF; cdr3_nt: TGTGCCATCAGCCAGTCGGTGGTCTCCTCAGGTCCTAACTATGGCTACACCTTC
j_call: TRBJ1-2; v_call: TRBV7-9; clone_size: .; d_call: .; cdr3_aa: CASSLAAGANYGYTF; cdr3_nt: TGTGCCAGCAGCTTAGCCGCGGGGGCTAACTATGGCTACACCTTC
j_call: TRBJ1-5; v_call: TRBV19; clone_size: .; d_call: .; cdr3_aa: CARGSRVHQPQHF; cdr3_nt: TGTGCCAGGGGGAGTAGGGTTCATCAGCCCCAGCATTTT
j_call: TRBJ2-7; v_call: TRBV5-1; clone_size: .; d_call: TRBD1; cdr3_aa: CASSFGQGNMYEQYF; cdr3_nt: TGCGCCAGCAGCTTTGGACAGGGGAATATGTACGAGCAGTACTTC
j_call: TRBJ1-2; v_call: TRBV3-1/TRBV3-2; clone_size: .; d_call: .; cdr3_aa: CASSFGPGGSYGYTF; cdr3_nt: TGTGCCAGCAGCTTTGGGCCCGGAGGGTCCTATGGCTACACCTTC
j_call: TRBJ2-1; v_call: TRBV7-8; clone_size: .; d_call: TRBD2; cdr3_aa: CASSLDSSGGRSSYNEQFF; cdr3_nt: TGTGCCAGCAGCTTAGATTCTAGCGGGGGCCGTAGCTCCTACAATGAGCAGTTCTTC
j_call: TRBJ2-3; v_call: TRBV5-4; clone_size: .; d_call: .; cdr3_aa: CASRLEARGTDTQYF; cdr3_nt: TGTGCCAGCAGACTCGAGGCAAGGGGAACAGATACGCAGTATTTT
j_call: TRBJ1-1; v_call: TRBV7-2; clone_size: .; d_call: .; cdr3_aa: CASSLVRTVEAFF; cdr3_nt: TGTGCCAGCAGCTTAGTTAGGACAGTTGAAGCTTTCTTT
j_call: TRBJ2-2; v_call: TRBV6-6; clone_size: .; d_call: .; cdr3_aa: CASSYSSGSWAGELFF; cdr3_nt: TGTGCCAGCAGTTACTCGTCCGGGAGTTGGGCCGGGGAGCTGTTTTTT
j_call: TRBJ1-1; v_call: TRBV7-9; clone_size: .; d_call: .; cdr3_aa: CASRIVGQNTEAFF; cdr3_nt: TGTGCCAGCAGAATTGTGGGGCAAAACACTGAAGCTTTCTTT
j_call: TRBJ1-1; v_call: TRBV25-1; clone_size: .; d_call: TRBD1; cdr3_aa: CASSADRALFMNTEAFF; cdr3_nt: TGTGCCAGCAGTGCAGACAGGGCGCTCTTCATGAACACTGAAGCTTTCTTT
j_call: TRBJ1-4; v_call: TRBV30; clone_size: .; d_call: .; cdr3_aa: CAWSVSSEKLFF; cdr3_nt: TGTGCCTGGAGTGTTTCGTCGGAAAAACTGTTTTTT
j_call: TRBJ1-1; v_call: TRBV3-1/TRBV3-2; clone_size: .; d_call: .; cdr3_aa: CASSLGHWQAFF; cdr3_nt: TGTGCCAGCAGCCTGGGACACTGGCAAGCTTTCTTT